This TCR beta chain was retrieved from a study of monozygotic twins with inflammatory bowel disease. Study results and caveats: Fewer shared clonotypes with others were found in IBD patients than in healthy twins, especially with disease activity. The results supported no single strong signal or clonotype associated with IBD.

TCRdb re-called the 5' RACE reads and catalogs CDR3 proteins one per entry, DNA excluded. The table for this sample gives 330,000 or so distinct CDR3 sequences. Worth noting for this clonotype: Its matching antigen is unknown.

The CDR3 is made up of 20 amino acids. Germline V gives CDR1 SGHAT, CDR2 FQNNGV. The sample taken for sequencing was blood. V gene TRBV11-2 combines with J gene TRBJ2-3; TCRdb picks TRBD2, but there is no DNA to check that call. This receptor was taken from a human donor with ulcerative colitis or Crohn's disease, or a healthy co-twin of an affected twin (not recorded which). This chain's CDR3 is CASSVPRMPLAGGWTDTQYF.